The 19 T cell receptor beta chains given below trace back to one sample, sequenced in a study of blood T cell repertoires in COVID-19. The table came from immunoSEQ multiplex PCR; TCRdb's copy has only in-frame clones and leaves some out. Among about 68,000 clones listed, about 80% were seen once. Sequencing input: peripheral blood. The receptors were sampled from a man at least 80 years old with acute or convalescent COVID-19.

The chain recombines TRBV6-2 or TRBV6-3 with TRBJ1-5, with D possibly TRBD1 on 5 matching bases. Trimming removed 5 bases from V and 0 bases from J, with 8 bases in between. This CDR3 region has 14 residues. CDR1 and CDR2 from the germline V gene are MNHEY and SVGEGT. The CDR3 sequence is CASSDSSSNQPQHF. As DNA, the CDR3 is TGTGCCAGCAGTGACAGTTCTAGCAATCAGCCCCAGCATTTT.

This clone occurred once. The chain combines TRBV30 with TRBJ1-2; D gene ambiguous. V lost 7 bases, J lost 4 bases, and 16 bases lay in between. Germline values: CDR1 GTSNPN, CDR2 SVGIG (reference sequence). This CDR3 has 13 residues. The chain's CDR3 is CAYTTEALYGYTF. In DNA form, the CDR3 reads TGTGCCTACACGACGGAGGCGCTCTATGGCTACACCTTC.

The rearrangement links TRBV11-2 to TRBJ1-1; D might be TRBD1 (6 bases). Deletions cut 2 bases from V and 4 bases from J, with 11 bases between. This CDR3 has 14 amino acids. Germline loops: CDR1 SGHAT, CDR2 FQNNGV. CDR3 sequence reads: CASSLQTGGTEAFF. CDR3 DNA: TGTGCCAGCAGCTTACAGACAGGTGGCACTGAAGCTTTCTTT.

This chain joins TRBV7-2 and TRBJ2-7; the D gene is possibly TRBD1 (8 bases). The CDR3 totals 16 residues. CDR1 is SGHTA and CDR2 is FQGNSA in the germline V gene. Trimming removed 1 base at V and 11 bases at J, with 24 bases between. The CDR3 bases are TGTGCCAGCAGCTTAGGGGGGGAGGGGACAGGACAGACGGAGTACTTC. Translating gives CASSLGGEGTGQTEYF.

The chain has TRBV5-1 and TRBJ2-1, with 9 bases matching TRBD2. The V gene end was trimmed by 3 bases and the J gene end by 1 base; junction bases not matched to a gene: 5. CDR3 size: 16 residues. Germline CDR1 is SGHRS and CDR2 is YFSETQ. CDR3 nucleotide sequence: TGCGCCAGCAGCTCGCTAGCGGGACGGTCCTACAATGAGCAGTTCTTC. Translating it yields CASSSLAGRSYNEQFF.

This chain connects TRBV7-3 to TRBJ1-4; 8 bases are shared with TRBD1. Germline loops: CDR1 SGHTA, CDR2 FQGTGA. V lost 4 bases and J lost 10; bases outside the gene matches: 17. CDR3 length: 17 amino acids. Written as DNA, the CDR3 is TGTGCCAGCAGCTATCACCCGGACAGGGCGAAGGATGGAAAACTGTTTTTT. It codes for CASSYHPDRAKDGKLFF.

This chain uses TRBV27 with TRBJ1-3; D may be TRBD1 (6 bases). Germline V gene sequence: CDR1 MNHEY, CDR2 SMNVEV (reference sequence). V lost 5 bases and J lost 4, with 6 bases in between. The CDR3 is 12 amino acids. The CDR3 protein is CASSDRGNTIYF. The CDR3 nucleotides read TGTGCCAGCAGTGACAGGGGAAACACCATATATTTT.

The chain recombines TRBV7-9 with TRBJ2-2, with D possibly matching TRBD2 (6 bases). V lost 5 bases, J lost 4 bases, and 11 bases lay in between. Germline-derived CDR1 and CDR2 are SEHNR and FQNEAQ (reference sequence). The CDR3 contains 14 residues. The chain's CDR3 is CASSMGLLTGELFF. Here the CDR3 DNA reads TGTGCCAGCAGCATGGGACTTCTCACCGGGGAGCTGTTTTTT.

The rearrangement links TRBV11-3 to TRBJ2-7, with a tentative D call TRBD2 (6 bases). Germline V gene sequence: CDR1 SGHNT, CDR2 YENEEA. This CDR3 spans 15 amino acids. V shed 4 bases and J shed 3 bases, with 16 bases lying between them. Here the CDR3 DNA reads TGTGCCAGCAGCTCTAGGTCGGGGGAAAGCTACGAGCAGTACTTC. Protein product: CASSSRSGESYEQYF.

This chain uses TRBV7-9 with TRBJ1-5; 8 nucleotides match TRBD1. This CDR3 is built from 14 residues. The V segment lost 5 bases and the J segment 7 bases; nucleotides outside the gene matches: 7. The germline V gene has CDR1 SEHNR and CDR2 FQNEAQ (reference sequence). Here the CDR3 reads CASSPGGPRQPQHF. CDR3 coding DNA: TGTGCCAGCAGCCCAGGGGGCCCTAGGCAGCCCCAGCATTTT. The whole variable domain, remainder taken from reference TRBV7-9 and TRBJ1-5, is DTGVSQNPRHKITKRGQNVTFRCDPISEHNRLYWYRQTLGQGPEFLTYFQNEAQLEKSRLLSDRFSAERPKGSFSTLEIQRTEQGDSAMYLCASSPGGPRQPQHFGDGTRLSIL.

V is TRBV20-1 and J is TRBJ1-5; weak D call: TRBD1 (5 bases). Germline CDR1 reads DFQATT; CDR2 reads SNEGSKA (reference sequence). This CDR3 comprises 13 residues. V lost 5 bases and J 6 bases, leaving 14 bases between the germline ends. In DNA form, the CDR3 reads TGCAGTGCTGGTGGGGCCGAGGGTCAGCCCCAGCATTTT. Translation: CSAGGAEGQPQHF.

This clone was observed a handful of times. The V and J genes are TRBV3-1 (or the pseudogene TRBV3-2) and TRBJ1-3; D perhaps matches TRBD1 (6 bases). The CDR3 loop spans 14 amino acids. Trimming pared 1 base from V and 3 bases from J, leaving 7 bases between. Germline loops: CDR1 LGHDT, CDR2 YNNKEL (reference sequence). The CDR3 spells CASSQGTDGNTIYF. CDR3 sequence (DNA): TGTGCCAGCAGCCAAGGGACAGATGGAAACACCATATATTTT.

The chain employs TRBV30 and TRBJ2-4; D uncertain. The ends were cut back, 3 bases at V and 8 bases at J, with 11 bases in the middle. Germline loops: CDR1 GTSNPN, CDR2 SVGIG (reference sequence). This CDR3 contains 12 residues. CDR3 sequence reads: CAWSRGTDIQYF. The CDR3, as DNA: TGTGCCTGGAGCCGCGGCACGGACATTCAGTACTTC.

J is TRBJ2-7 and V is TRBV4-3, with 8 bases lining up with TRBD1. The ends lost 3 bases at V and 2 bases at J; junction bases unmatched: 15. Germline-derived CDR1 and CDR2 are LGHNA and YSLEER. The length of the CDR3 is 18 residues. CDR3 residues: CASSHRTGQGHNPYEQYF. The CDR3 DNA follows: TGCGCCAGCAGCCATCGAACCGGACAGGGACACAATCCCTACGAGCAGTACTTC.

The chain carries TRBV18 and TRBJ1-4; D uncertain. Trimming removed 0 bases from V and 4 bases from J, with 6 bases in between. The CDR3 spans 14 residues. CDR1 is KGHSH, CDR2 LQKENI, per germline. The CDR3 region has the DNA TGTGCCAGCTCACCACCGGCAGTTAATGAAAAACTGTTTTTT. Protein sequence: CASSPPAVNEKLFF.

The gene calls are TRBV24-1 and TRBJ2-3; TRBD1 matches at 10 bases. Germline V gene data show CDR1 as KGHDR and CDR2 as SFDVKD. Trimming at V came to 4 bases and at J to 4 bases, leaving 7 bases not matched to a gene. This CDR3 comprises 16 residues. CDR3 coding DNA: TGTGCCACCAGTGAGCCCGGGACAGGGGCTCCAGATACGCAGTATTTT. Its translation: CATSEPGTGAPDTQYF.

CDR3 coding DNA: TGCGCCAGCAAAAGACAGGGACAGATGAACACTGAAGCTTTCTTT. It is translated as CASKRQGQMNTEAFF. V usage is TRBV4-1 and J usage is TRBJ1-1, with 7 bases lining up with TRBD1. V lost 7 bases, J lost 0 bases, and 8 bases stayed unmatched. This CDR3 has 15 residues. CDR1 and CDR2 from the germline V gene are MGHRA and YSYEKL.

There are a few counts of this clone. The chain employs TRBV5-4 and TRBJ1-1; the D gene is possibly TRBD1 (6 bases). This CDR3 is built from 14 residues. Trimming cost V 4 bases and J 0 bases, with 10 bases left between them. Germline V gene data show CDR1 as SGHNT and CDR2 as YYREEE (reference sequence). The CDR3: CASSEGHMNTEAFF. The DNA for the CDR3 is TGTGCCAGCAGCGAGGGACACATGAACACTGAAGCTTTCTTT.

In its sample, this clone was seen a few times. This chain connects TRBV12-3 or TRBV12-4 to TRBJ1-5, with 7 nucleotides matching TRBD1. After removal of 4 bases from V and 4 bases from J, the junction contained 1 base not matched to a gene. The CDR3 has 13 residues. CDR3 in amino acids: CASSSRGNQPQHF. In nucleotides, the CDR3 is TGTGCCAGCAGTTCCAGGGGGAATCAGCCCCAGCATTTT.